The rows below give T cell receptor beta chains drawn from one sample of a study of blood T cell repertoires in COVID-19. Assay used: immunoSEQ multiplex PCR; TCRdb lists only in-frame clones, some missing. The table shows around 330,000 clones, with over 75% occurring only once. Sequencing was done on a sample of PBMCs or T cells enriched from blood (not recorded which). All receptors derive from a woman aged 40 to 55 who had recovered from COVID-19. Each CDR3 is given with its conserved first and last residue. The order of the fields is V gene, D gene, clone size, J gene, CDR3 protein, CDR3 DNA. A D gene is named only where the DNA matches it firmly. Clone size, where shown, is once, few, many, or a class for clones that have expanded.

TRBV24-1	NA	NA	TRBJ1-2	CATAGEPAGYTF	TGTGCCACCGCCGGGGAACCCGCCGGCTACACCTTC
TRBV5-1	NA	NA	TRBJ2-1	CASRPSGLNEQFF	TGCGCCAGCAGGCCCAGCGGGCTTAATGAGCAGTTCTTC
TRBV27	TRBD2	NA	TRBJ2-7	CASSLLAGQNEQYF	TGTGCCAGCAGTCTACTAGCGGGACAGAACGAGCAGTACTTC
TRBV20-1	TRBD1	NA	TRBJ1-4	CSASETGGYEKLFF	TGCAGTGCTAGTGAGACAGGGGGTTATGAAAAACTGTTTTTT
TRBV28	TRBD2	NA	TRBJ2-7	CASRMGGNYEQYF	TGTGCCAGCAGGATGGGGGGGAACTACGAGCAGTACTTC
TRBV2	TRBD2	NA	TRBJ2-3	CASSSGTSDDADTQYF	TGTGCCAGCAGTAGTGGGACTAGTGATGACGCAGATACGCAGTATTTT
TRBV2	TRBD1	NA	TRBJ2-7	CASRRTGPYEQYF	TGTGCCAGCCGCCGGACAGGGCCATACGAGCAGTACTTC
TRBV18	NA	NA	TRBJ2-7	CASSQTGGSSYEQYF	TGTGCCAGCTCACAGACAGGTGGGAGCTCCTACGAGCAGTACTTC
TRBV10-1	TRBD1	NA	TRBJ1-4	CASSPRQGKDEKLFF	TGCGCCAGCAGTCCACGACAGGGGAAGGATGAAAAACTGTTTTTT
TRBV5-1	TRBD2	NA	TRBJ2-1	CASSLELAGDNEQFF	TGCGCCAGCAGCTTGGAGCTAGCGGGAGACAATGAGCAGTTCTTC
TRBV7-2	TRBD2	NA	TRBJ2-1	CASSTSGRLDEQFF	TGTGCCAGCTCCACTAGCGGGAGGCTTGATGAGCAGTTCTTC
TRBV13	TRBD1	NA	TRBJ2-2	CASSVRDSYTGELFF	TGTGCCAGCAGCGTCCGGGACAGCTACACCGGGGAGCTGTTTTTT
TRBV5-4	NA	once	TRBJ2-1	CASSRGELPSYNEQFF	TGTGCCAGCAGCCGTGGGGAGCTGCCCTCCTACAATGAGCAGTTCTTC
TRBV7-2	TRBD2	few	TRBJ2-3	CASSLEGAGGTDTQYF	TGTGCCAGCAGCTTAGAAGGAGCGGGAGGTACAGATACGCAGTATTTT
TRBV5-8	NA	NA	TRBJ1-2	CASPYGYTF	TGTGCCAGCCCGTATGGCTACACCTTC
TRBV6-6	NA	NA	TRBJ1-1	CASSYATGPNTEAFF	TGTGCCAGCAGTTATGCGACAGGACCGAACACTGAAGCTTTCTTT
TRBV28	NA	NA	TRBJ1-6	CASSPGIRSPSPLHF	TGTGCCAGCAGTCCAGGGATCAGGAGCCCTTCACCCCTCCACTTT
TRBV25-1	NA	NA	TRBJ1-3	CASSEIQVSGNTIYF	TGTGCCAGCAGTGAGATACAGGTCTCTGGAAACACCATATATTTT
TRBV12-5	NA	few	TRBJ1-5	CASGPGRDSGPQHF	TGTGCTAGTGGTCCCGGGAGGGACTCAGGGCCCCAGCATTTT
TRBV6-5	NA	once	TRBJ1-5	CASKKEANQPQHF	TGTGCCAGCAAAAAGGAGGCCAATCAGCCCCAGCATTTT
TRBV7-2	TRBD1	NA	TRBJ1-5	CASSSGGGPQHF	TGTGCCAGCAGCTCAGGGGGCGGGCCCCAGCATTTT
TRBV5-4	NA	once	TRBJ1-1	CASSFLGSEAFF	TGTGCCAGCAGCTTCCTAGGGAGTGAAGCTTTCTTT
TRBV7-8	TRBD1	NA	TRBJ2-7	CASSQTGSSYEQYF	TGTGCCAGCAGCCAGACAGGGAGCTCCTACGAGCAGTACTTC
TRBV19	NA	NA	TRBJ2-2	CASSIVQDWNTGELFF	TGTGCCAGTAGTATAGTGCAGGACTGGAACACCGGGGAGCTGTTTTTT
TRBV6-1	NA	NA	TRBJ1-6	CASSERASGDNSPLHF	TGTGCCAGCAGTGAACGGGCAAGCGGTGATAATTCACCCCTCCACTTT
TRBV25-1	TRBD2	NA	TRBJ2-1	CASRTSGNNEQFF	TGTGCCAGCCGGACTAGCGGCAACAATGAGCAGTTCTTC
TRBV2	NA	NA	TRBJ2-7	CASTLTDIYEQYF	TGTGCCAGCACCCTGACAGATATCTACGAGCAGTACTTC
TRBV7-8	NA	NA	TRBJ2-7	CASSLGGASEQYF	TGTGCCAGCAGCTTAGGTGGGGCCTCCGAGCAGTACTTC
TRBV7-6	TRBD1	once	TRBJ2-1	CASSPRGGTGGYNEQFF	TGTGCCAGCAGCCCCCGAGGCGGGACAGGGGGCTACAATGAGCAGTTCTTC
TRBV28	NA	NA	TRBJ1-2	CASRVRVNYGYTF	TGTGCCAGCAGGGTGAGGGTGAACTATGGCTACACCTTC
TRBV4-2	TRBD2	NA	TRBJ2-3	CASSLRLAGEDTQYF	TGTGCCAGCAGCCTCCGACTAGCGGGAGAAGATACGCAGTATTTT
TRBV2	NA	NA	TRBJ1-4	CASSLFLPTNEKLFF	TGTGCCAGCAGCCTCTTCCTTCCAACTAATGAAAAACTGTTTTTT
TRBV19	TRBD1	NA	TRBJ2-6	CASDGQVARGANVLTF	TGTGCCAGTGATGGACAGGTAGCCCGTGGGGCCAACGTCCTGACTTTC
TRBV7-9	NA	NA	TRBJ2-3	CASSWLTGLFTDTQYF	TGTGCCAGCAGCTGGTTGACAGGACTCTTCACAGATACGCAGTATTTT
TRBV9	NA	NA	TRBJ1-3	CASTRGGSGNTIYF	TGTGCCAGCACTAGAGGGGGCTCTGGAAACACCATATATTTT
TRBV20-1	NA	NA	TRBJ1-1	CSGVGNTEAFF	TGCAGTGGTGTCGGGAACACTGAAGCTTTCTTT
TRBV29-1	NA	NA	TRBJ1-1	CSVLGTQRTEAFF	TGCAGCGTCCTCGGGACACAGAGGACTGAAGCTTTCTTT
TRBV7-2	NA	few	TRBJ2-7	CASSSSGYEQYF	TGTGCCAGCAGCTCCTCGGGCTACGAGCAGTACTTC
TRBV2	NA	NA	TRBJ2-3	CASSEAGASTDTQYF	TGTGCCAGCAGTGAAGCGGGGGCAAGCACAGATACGCAGTATTTT
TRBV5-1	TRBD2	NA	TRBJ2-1	CASSIASGYYNEQFF	TGCGCCAGCAGCATTGCTAGCGGGTACTACAATGAGCAGTTCTTC
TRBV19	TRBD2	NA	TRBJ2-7	CASSISSGDLYEQYF	TGTGCCAGTAGTATTAGTAGCGGGGACCTATACGAGCAGTACTTC
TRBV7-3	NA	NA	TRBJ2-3	CASSLGAATDTQYF	TGTGCCAGCAGCTTAGGGGCTGCCACAGATACGCAGTATTTT
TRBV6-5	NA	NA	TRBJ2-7	CASTERVEGHEQYF	TGTGCCAGCACCGAGCGGGTGGAGGGGCACGAGCAGTACTTC
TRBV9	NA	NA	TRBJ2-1	CASSVGGLEQFF	TGTGCCAGCAGCGTAGGCGGGTTGGAGCAGTTCTTC
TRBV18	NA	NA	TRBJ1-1	CASSPLATANTEAFF	TGTGCCAGCTCACCACTAGCGACGGCGAACACTGAAGCTTTCTTT
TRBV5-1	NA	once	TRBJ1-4	CASRDEGSEKLFF	TGCGCCAGCAGAGACGAGGGAAGTGAAAAACTGTTTTTT
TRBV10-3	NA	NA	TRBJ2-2	CAISKVIAPNTGELFF	TGTGCCATCAGTAAGGTAATAGCGCCGAACACCGGGGAGCTGTTTTTT
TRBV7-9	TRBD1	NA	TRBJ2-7	CASSLRVGTGPYEQYF	TGTGCCAGCAGCTTAAGAGTGGGGACAGGGCCCTACGAGCAGTACTTC
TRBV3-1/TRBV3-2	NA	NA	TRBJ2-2	CASSQDPGTGELFF	TGTGCCAGCAGCCAAGATCCCGGCACCGGGGAGCTGTTTTTT
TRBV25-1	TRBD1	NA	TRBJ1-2	CASSRPGTGYGYTF	TGTGCCAGCAGTCGCCCAGGGACAGGGTATGGCTACACCTTC
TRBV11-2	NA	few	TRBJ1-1	CASSSYTEAFF	TGTGCCAGCAGCTCGTACACTGAAGCTTTCTTT
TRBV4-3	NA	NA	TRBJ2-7	CASSRDITYEQYF	TGCGCCAGCAGCCGGGACATCACCTACGAGCAGTACTTC